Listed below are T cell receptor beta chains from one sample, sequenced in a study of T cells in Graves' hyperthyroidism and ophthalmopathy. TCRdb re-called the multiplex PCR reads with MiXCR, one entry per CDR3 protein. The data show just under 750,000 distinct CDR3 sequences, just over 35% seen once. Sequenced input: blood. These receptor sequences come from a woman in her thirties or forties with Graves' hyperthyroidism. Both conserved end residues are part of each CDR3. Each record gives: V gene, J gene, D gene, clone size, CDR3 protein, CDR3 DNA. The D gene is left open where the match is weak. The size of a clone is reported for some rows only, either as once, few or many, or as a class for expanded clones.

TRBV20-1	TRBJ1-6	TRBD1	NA	CSALDLGQAYNSPLHF	TGCAGTGCTTTGGACCTTGGACAGGCCTATAATTCACCCCTCCACTTT
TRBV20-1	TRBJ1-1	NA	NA	CSALGGGWNTEAFF	TGCAGTGCTCTCGGCGGGGGATGGAACACTGAAGCTTTCTTT
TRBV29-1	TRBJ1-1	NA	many	CSVVWDPNTEAFF	TGCAGCGTTGTTTGGGACCCGAACACTGAAGCTTTCTTT
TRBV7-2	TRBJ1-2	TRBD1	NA	CASSPGQGGGGGYTF	TGTGCCAGCAGCCCGGGACAGGGGGGCGGTGGAGGCTACACCTTC
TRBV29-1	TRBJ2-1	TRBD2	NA	CSSLAVYNEQFF	TGCAGCTCACTAGCGGTATACAATGAGCAGTTCTTC
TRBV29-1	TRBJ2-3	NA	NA	CSVARGLSTDTQYF	TGCAGCGTTGCGAGGGGCTTAAGCACAGATACGCAGTATTTT
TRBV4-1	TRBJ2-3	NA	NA	CASSQDQTDTQYF	TGCGCCAGCAGCCAAGATCAGACAGATACGCAGTATTTT
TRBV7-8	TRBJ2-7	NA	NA	CASSPLALGGLYEQYF	TGTGCCAGCAGCCCGCTTGCGTTAGGCGGCCTCTACGAGCAGTACTTC
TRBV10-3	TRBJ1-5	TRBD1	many	CAISLGGTGNNQPQHF	TGTGCCATCAGTTTGGGGGGGACAGGGAACAATCAGCCCCAGCATTTT
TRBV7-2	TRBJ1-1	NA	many	CASRLNTEAFF	TGTGCCAGCAGATTGAACACTGAAGCTTTCTTT